This TCR beta chain was retrieved from a study of shared clonotypes between healthy human individuals. Background on the study: There were three CD4 naive, three CD4 memory, two CD8 naive and one CD8 memory plates per donor.

General study results and limits: Between four donors, naive CD4 clonotypes were shared at a level of about 5%.

Execution of the assay was at deep level. Profiled with immunoSEQ multiplex PCR; TCRdb holds only in-frame clones, not every one. The sample holds some 1,600,000 clones, under 99% seen once. V shed 0 bases, J shed 6 bases, and the junction held 11 bases outside the gene matches. Germline CDR1 reads SGHRS; CDR2 reads YFSETQ. The CDR3 covers 18 residues. Concerning this clone itself: Antigen: not known.

The origin of this receptor is a man under 40 in good health. The sample taken for sequencing was naive CD4+ T cells sorted from blood. The subset: CD45RA+ positively selected. The V and J genes are TRBV5-1 and TRBJ2-2; 10 nucleotides line up with TRBD2. The CDR3 coding sequence is TGCGCCAGCAGCTTGGACCCTCCGGGACTAGCGACGGCCGGGGAGCTGTTTTTT. Encoded protein: CASSLDPPGLATAGELFF.